Described below is a single TCR beta chain sequence and its context. Its antigen remains undetermined. One base away there is no much larger clone; base qualities are not given. Collaborating institutions collected whole blood in K2EDTA tubes following their own protocols. For TCRbeta analysis, collaborators shipped samples in one of three forms: frozen whole blood, isolated PBMCs, or DNA extracted from either of those sample types. This sample was included in a study of blood T cell repertoires in COVID-19 (TCRdb year 2020). Study-wide context: The collaborator samples originated in the United States, Italy and Spain and spanned the acute and convalescent phases of COVID-19. The prospective study material was composed of cDNA or gDNA derived from T cells, B-cell-depleted T cells, or PBMCs. The dataset comprised deeply sampled blood TCRbeta repertoires from subjects exposed to, actively infected with, or recovered from COVID-19. The repertoires were released in a freely available public database intended as a resource for research on the immune response to SARS-CoV-2. The samples were drawn from two sources: the first 160 participants of the ongoing ImmuneRACE study, and about 1,300 subjects contributed by 6 global collaborators. Nearly every sample came with metadata listing a de-identified subject ID, COVID-19 status, age in years and sex. Where HLA class I and class II types were available, the types were taken from metadata supplied by the sample provider, not from assay-based typing. On the study overall, not on this receptor specifically: The amount of clinical and demographic metadata varied by source and participant and was provided uncurated.

TCRbeta CDR3 regions were amplified from genomic DNA using the immunoSEQ Assay, a bias-controlled multiplex PCR. In the authors' own workflow: The number of nucleated cells in each sample was estimated by amplification of reference gene primers within the assay. To quantify the absolute abundance of each unique TCRbeta CDR3 rearrangement, sequence reads were collapsed and filtered. Productive Simpson clonality was computed per sample as the square root of Simpson's diversity index over productive rearrangements. Entries here come from immuneACCESS through TCRdb and include only in-frame sequences with V and J called. Some clones fail to appear in such tables; in the studies checked, an unresolved V gene covers under half of the shortfall, and the cause of the remainder is unknown. That table supplies the V and J calls and clone size; D and trimming were determined from the DNA. In this sample the table shows 45,000 to 60,000 clones, 86% of which occur a single time. The top ten clonotypes cover approximately 16% of the sample.

Trimming takes 2 bases from V and 2 bases from J, and the germline ends sit 13 bases apart. CDR1 is given as MNHNY and CDR2 as SVGAGI, both from the germline V gene (reference sequence). Taken from cysteine to phenylalanine, the CDR3 has 16 residues. Only the CDR3 DNA is retained, 48 bases long and in frame from the first base. The sequenced sample consisted of peripheral blood. The chain uses TRBV6-6 and TRBJ1-5; tentative D gene TRBD1, with 5 bases matching. This TCR was sampled from a man aged 60 to 69 with active or convalescent COVID-19. The bases read TGTGCCAGCAGTTACCCCGGGGGGGATCGCAATCAGCCCCAGCATTTT. Its product reads: CASSYPGGDRNQPQHF.